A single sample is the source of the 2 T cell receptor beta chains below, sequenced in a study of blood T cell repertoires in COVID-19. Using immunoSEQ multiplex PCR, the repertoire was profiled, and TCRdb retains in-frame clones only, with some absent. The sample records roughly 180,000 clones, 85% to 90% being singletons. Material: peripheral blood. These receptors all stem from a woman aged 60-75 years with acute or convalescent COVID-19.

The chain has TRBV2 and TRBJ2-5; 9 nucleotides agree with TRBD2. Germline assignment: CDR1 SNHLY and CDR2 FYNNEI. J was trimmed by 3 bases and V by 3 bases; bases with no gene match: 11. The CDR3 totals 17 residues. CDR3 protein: CASSDLGLAGKKETQYF. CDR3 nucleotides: TGTGCCAGCAGTGACTTGGGGCTAGCGGGAAAGAAAGAGACCCAGTACTTC.

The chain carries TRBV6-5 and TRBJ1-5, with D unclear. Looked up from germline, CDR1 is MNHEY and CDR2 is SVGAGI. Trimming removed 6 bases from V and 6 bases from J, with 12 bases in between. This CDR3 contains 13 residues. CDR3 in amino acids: CASSSYPGQPQHF. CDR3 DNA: TGTGCCAGCAGCTCATACCCAGGTCAGCCCCAGCATTTT.